A single sample gave rise to the 6 T cell receptor beta chains below, sequenced in a study of cytomegalovirus exposure and HLA in healthy donors. PCR primers comprised 60 Vbeta and 13 Jbeta primers. The protocol was immunoSEQ multiplex PCR, while the TCRdb copy is restricted to in-frame clones and leaves out a portion. Of 100,000 to 120,000 clones in the sample, about 12% were seen once. Sequences were obtained from PBMCs. These receptors came from a man aged 40-55 years in good health and CMV-seropositive.

This clone was counted only a few times. The chain couples TRBV29-1 to TRBJ2-2, with TRBD2 identical over 9 bases. The J segment lost 0 bases and the V segment lost 5 bases, leaving 7 bases of the junction unmatched. Germline values: CDR1 SQVTM, CDR2 ANQGSEA. This CDR3 region has 16 residues. CDR3 sequence (DNA): TGCAGCGTTACAGGAGGACTAGCGCCGAACACCGGGGAGCTGTTTTTT. Amino acid sequence: CSVTGGLAPNTGELFF.

This clone was found a few times. V and J are TRBV29-1 and TRBJ2-3, with 8 bases matching TRBD1. The V and J ends lost 7 bases and 4 bases, in that order; junction bases with no gene match: 4. The CDR3 has 12 amino acids. Germline V gives CDR1 SQVTM, CDR2 ANQGSEA. The CDR3 region has the DNA TGCAGCGGGGGACAGGCGCCAGATACGCAGTATTTT. It specifies CSGGQAPDTQYF.

This clone was seen more than once but under ten times. The chain recombines TRBV7-2 with TRBJ2-7, with 9 bases aligning to TRBD2. Germline V gene lookup returns CDR1 SGHTA and CDR2 FQGNSA. J lost 4 bases, V lost 4 bases, and 8 bases had no gene match. The CDR3 spans 15 residues. The CDR3 bases are TGTGCCAGCAGCTACACTAGCGGGCGCACATACGAGCAGTACTTC. This encodes CASSYTSGRTYEQYF.

This clone was seen a handful of times. The chain is built from TRBV12-5 and TRBJ2-2; TRBD1 agrees at 8 bases. The trim removed 7 bases at V and 4 bases at J, leaving 8 bases unmatched. There are 15 residues in the CDR3. The germline CDR1 and CDR2 sequences are LGHNT and FRNRAP. CDR3 coding DNA: TGTGCTAGTGCTCCAGGGGGCTCGGTCACCGGGGAGCTGTTTTTT. Encoded protein: CASAPGGSVTGELFF.

This clone was counted a few times. One end of the junction varies from germline; a read error may be responsible. V and J are TRBV6-5 and TRBJ1-2, with D unresolved. This CDR3 comprises 16 residues. The germline V gene has CDR1 MNHEY and CDR2 SVGAGI. The CDR3 reads CASSSQTGKGNYGYPF. CDR3 in DNA: TGTGCCAGCAGTTCCCAAACCGGGAAGGGAAACTATGGCTACCCCTTC.

This clone was counted a few times. The chain carries TRBV5-4 and TRBJ2-3; D is perhaps TRBD1 (6 bases). The CDR3 has 15 residues. The V gene's germline CDR1 is SGHNT and CDR2 YYREEE (reference sequence). Deletions cut 4 bases from V and 1 base from J, with 13 bases between. CDR3 sequence (DNA): TGTGCCAGCAGCACCGGGACACCCGGCACAGATACGCAGTATTTT. Its protein is CASSTGTPGTDTQYF.